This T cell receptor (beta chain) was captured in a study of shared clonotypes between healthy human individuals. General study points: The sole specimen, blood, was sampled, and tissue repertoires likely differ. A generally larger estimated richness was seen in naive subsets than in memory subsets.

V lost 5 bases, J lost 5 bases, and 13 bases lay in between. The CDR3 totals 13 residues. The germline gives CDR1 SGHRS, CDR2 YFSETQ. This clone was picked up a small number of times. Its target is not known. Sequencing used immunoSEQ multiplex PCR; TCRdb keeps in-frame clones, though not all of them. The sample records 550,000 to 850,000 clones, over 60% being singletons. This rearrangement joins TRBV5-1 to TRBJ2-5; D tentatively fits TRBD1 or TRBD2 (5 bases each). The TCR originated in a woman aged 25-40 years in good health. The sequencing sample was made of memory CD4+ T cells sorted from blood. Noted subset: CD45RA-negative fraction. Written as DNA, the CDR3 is TGCGCCAGCAGACCCGGGACGTTTGAGACCCAGTACTTC. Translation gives CASRPGTFETQYF. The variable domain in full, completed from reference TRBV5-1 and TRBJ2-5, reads KAGVTQTPRYLIKTRGQQVTLSCSPISGHRSVSWYQQTPGQGLQFLFEYFSETQRNKGNFPGRFSGRQFSNSRSEMNVSTLELGDSALYLCASRPGTFETQYFGPGTRLLVL.